A selection of T cell receptor beta chains follows, all from one sample in a study of T cell responses to AZD1222 COVID-19 vaccine. The repertoire was sequenced with immunoSEQ multiplex PCR; TCRdb's copy has only in-frame clones and lacks some. The table has about 150,000 clones, 85% to 95% seen once. Sequenced here: peripheral blood, sampled on day 0 of AZD1222 vaccination. The origin of the receptors is an adult in good health. CDR3s leave out the opening cysteine and the closing phenylalanine or tryptophan. D genes are given only for firm matches. Clone size, where shown, is once, few, many, or a class for clones that have expanded.

cdr3_aa: ASSPGDRDYGYT
j_call: TRBJ1-2
d_call: TRBD1
v_call: TRBV28
clone_size: once

cdr3_aa: ASSQRTGRFEQY
j_call: TRBJ2-7
d_call: TRBD1
v_call: TRBV7-9
clone_size: once

cdr3_aa: ASSDGGHYGYT
j_call: TRBJ1-2
d_call: .
v_call: TRBV2
clone_size: .

cdr3_aa: ASSQGDRTSNEKLF
j_call: TRBJ1-4
d_call: TRBD1
v_call: TRBV4-1
clone_size: .

cdr3_aa: ASGGGLAGGPVTGELF
j_call: TRBJ2-2
d_call: TRBD2
v_call: TRBV2
clone_size: once

cdr3_aa: ASSVGTGENEKLF
j_call: TRBJ1-4
d_call: TRBD1
v_call: TRBV9
clone_size: .

cdr3_aa: ASSQDPGASDEQF
j_call: TRBJ2-1
d_call: .
v_call: TRBV4-3
clone_size: .

cdr3_aa: ASSPDRGAF
j_call: TRBJ1-1
d_call: TRBD1
v_call: TRBV18
clone_size: .

cdr3_aa: ASSQERGLNEKLF
j_call: TRBJ1-4
d_call: .
v_call: TRBV4-3
clone_size: once

cdr3_aa: SGVTGWMNTEAF
j_call: TRBJ1-1
d_call: TRBD1
v_call: TRBV29-1
clone_size: .

cdr3_aa: ASSLAEMNTGELF
j_call: TRBJ2-2
d_call: .
v_call: TRBV7-2
clone_size: .

cdr3_aa: ASTPRDRGAYGYT
j_call: TRBJ1-2
d_call: TRBD1
v_call: TRBV6-5
clone_size: few

cdr3_aa: ASSLPRRGSDEQY
j_call: TRBJ2-7
d_call: .
v_call: TRBV7-9
clone_size: once

cdr3_aa: AWTTGHQPNQPQH
j_call: TRBJ1-5
d_call: .
v_call: TRBV30
clone_size: .

cdr3_aa: ASSQTSGGDEQF
j_call: TRBJ2-1
d_call: TRBD2
v_call: TRBV28
clone_size: .

cdr3_aa: ATSRDDGDSYEQY
j_call: TRBJ2-7
d_call: .
v_call: TRBV15
clone_size: .

cdr3_aa: ASSRDRSYEQY
j_call: TRBJ2-7
d_call: TRBD1
v_call: TRBV19
clone_size: .

cdr3_aa: ASSDSGGSGANVLT
j_call: TRBJ2-6
d_call: .
v_call: TRBV6-4
clone_size: .

cdr3_aa: ASSIPGDTEAF
j_call: TRBJ1-1
d_call: .
v_call: TRBV19
clone_size: .

cdr3_aa: ASSTQDRGRTEAF
j_call: TRBJ1-1
d_call: TRBD1
v_call: TRBV19
clone_size: .

cdr3_aa: ASSLPGQVRGEQY
j_call: TRBJ2-7
d_call: TRBD1
v_call: TRBV6-5
clone_size: .

cdr3_aa: AISDLGTGNQPQH
j_call: TRBJ1-5
d_call: TRBD1
v_call: TRBV10-3
clone_size: .

cdr3_aa: ASSGGVGRTNYGYT
j_call: TRBJ1-2
d_call: .
v_call: TRBV2
clone_size: .

cdr3_aa: ASSLPQPQH
j_call: TRBJ1-5
d_call: .
v_call: TRBV12-3/TRBV12-4
clone_size: .

cdr3_aa: SVSGTGTNYGYT
j_call: TRBJ1-2
d_call: .
v_call: TRBV29-1
clone_size: .

cdr3_aa: ASSGDRPSVRETQY
j_call: TRBJ2-5
d_call: .
v_call: TRBV5-5
clone_size: once

cdr3_aa: ASTNAGTSYGYT
j_call: TRBJ1-2
d_call: .
v_call: TRBV3-1/TRBV3-2
clone_size: .

cdr3_aa: ASSLGSASDYNSPLH
j_call: TRBJ1-6
d_call: .
v_call: TRBV23-1
clone_size: .

cdr3_aa: ASSPSFLANYGYT
j_call: TRBJ1-2
d_call: .
v_call: TRBV6-4
clone_size: .

cdr3_aa: ASSNGGSGEFQETQY
j_call: TRBJ2-5
d_call: .
v_call: TRBV21-1
clone_size: .

cdr3_aa: ASSVVRGSTEAF
j_call: TRBJ1-1
d_call: .
v_call: TRBV9
clone_size: .

cdr3_aa: ASSLGPLNYGYT
j_call: TRBJ1-2
d_call: .
v_call: TRBV5-1
clone_size: .

cdr3_aa: ASSSVTGGGETQY
j_call: TRBJ2-5
d_call: TRBD1
v_call: TRBV7-8
clone_size: .

cdr3_aa: ASNPGLTTGELF
j_call: TRBJ2-2
d_call: .
v_call: TRBV7-2
clone_size: .